This T cell receptor beta chain was captured by sequencing in a study of blood T cells in healthy people across ages. The extraction recovered at least 6 micrograms of total RNA per sample. Germline CDR1 is SGHDN and CDR2 is FVKESK. V shed 4 bases and J 8 bases; nucleotides not matched to a gene: 9. CDR3 size: 14 residues. Study-wide findings and caveats: TCR beta diversity per million T cells fell roughly linearly with age. Researchers report that TCR beta diversity correlated strongly with naive T cell percentage.

Alongside a J-beta primer mix, a sample-barcoded 5' primer served in a second PCR lasting roughly 7 to 12 cycles. TCRdb used MiXCR to reprocess the 5' RACE reads, holding one entry per CDR3 protein. The table lists about 730,000 distinct CDR3 sequences, approximately 43% of them singletons. About this clonotype: Antigen specificity is unknown.

This chain uses TRBV14 with TRBJ2-3; 7 positions agree with TRBD1. This sequence originates from a woman aged 55-75 years in good health. The sequencing input was blood. The CDR3 sequence is CASSPRQGMATQYF. The CDR3 DNA is TGTGCCAGCAGCCCCCGACAGGGTATGGCTACGCAGTATTTT.